Given below is one T cell receptor (beta chain) in context. The source of the sample is a study of blood T cell repertoires in COVID-19. CDR3 length equals 15 residues. Germline loops: CDR1 SEHNR, CDR2 FQNEAQ (reference sequence). Trimming took off 1 base at V and 1 base at J, with 11 bases between the two ends. Sequencing was performed with immunoSEQ multiplex PCR; in TCRdb, only in-frame clones are kept and a portion is missing. The sample has some 130,000 clones, 86% seen once. Participants were aged about 18 to 89 years from around 26 US areas. The J gene is TRBJ2-7, the V gene TRBV7-9; D is perhaps TRBD1 (6 bases). The material sequenced was PBMCs or T cells enriched from blood (not recorded which). This receptor was taken from a woman between 50 and 59 years old who had recovered from COVID-19. The CDR3, as DNA: TGTGCCAGCAGCTTAGTTACAGGGCCTTCCTACGAGCAGTACTTC. Its translation: CASSLVTGPSYEQYF. The full variable domain, rest sourced from reference TRBV7-9 and TRBJ2-7, is DTGVSQNPRHKITKRGQNVTFRCDPISEHNRLYWYRQTLGQGPEFLTYFQNEAQLEKSRLLSDRFSAERPKGSFSTLEIQRTEQGDSAMYLCASSLVTGPSYEQYFGPGTRLTVT.